This T cell receptor beta chain was sequenced in a study of T cell repertoires in cytomegalovirus infection. Background on the study: The public TCR beta signatures pointed to both CMV infection and matching HLA type. General study findings and limits: Ex vivo responses were dominated by HLA-C-restricted CMV-specific TCR beta clonotypes. Carriers of CMV and the relevant HLA type were discriminated by public TCR beta frequency.

A remark on this clonotype: Its antigen is currently unknown.

TCRdb itself ran the reads through MiXCR, one entry per CDR3 protein. The sample includes about 130,000 distinct CDR3 sequences, roughly 9% of them seen just once. This receptor was taken from a human donor in good health (CMV status not recorded). Some clones in this sample may be carry-over from other donors' samples. The sample taken for sequencing was PBMCs.

The CDR3 nucleotides are TGTGCCACCTCAGGGGGCGTAGAGACCCAGTACTTC. It translates to CATSGGVETQYF. V and J are TRBV15 and TRBJ2-5; 8 bases fit TRBD1. This CDR3 has 12 amino acids. J was trimmed by 4 bases and V by 8 bases; bases with no gene match: 3. The germline CDR1 and CDR2 sequences are LNHNV and YYDKDF (reference sequence).